Shown below are 29 T cell receptor beta chains from a single sample sequenced in a study of CD4 and CD8 cells across lung adenocarcinoma regions. TCRdb used MiXCR to reprocess the PCR reads, holding one entry per CDR3 protein. The sample has some 20,000 distinct CDR3 sequences; less than 70% are singletons. The source material was CD8+ T cells from the center of a lung tumor. All receptors come from a female donor with lung adenocarcinoma. The CD4 and CD8 labels of this study may be unreliable.

Remarks on this clonotype: An end of the junction differs from the germline gene, which may be a read error. This chain joins TRBV6-1 and TRBJ2-4; tentative D call: TRBD2 (6 bases). There are 15 residues in the CDR3. The germline gives CDR1 MNHNS, CDR2 SASEGT. This chain's CDR3 is CGSSAGPGAKDTQYF. The CDR3 coding sequence is TGTGGCAGCAGTGCGGGGCCGGGAGCCAAAGATACGCAGTACTTT.

The chain joins TRBV12-3 or TRBV12-4 to TRBJ2-2; perhaps TRBD1 as D (7 bases). The CDR3 runs to 17 residues. V was trimmed by 6 bases and J by 2 bases, leaving 19 bases between them. DNA of the CDR3: TGTGCCAGCAGCCCCTGGACAGGAGGGGTCAACACCGGGGAGCTGTTTTTT. Protein sequence: CASSPWTGGVNTGELFF.

This clonotype is classed as medium-sized. This chain uses TRBV6-5 with TRBJ2-1, with 11 bases matching TRBD2. In germline, CDR1 is MNHEY, CDR2 SVGAGI. The length of the CDR3 is 15 residues. Unmatched junction bases numbered 7, after V lost 6 bases and J lost 6 bases. CDR3 nucleotide sequence: TGTGCCAGCAGATTCTCCGGGACTAGCGGCAATGAGCAGTTCTTC. It translates to CASRFSGTSGNEQFF.

This clonotype was observed a few times. Compared with germline, one end of the junction differs, possibly owing to a read error. The chain links TRBV27 to TRBJ2-3; unclear D gene. This CDR3 has 12 amino acids. CDR1 is MNHEY, CDR2 SMNVEV, per germline (reference sequence). The CDR3 DNA is TGTGCCAGCAGTCGCCTCAAAAACACGCAGTATTTC. It codes for CASSRLKNTQYF.

This sequence joins TRBV25-1 and TRBJ2-1; 7 nucleotides line up with TRBD1. V was pared by 2 bases and J by 8 bases, with 9 bases of the junction left unmatched. This CDR3 region has 15 residues. Per the germline V gene, CDR1 is MGHDK and CDR2 is SYGVNS. CDR3 loop: CASSEPGQRSYEQFF. The CDR3 DNA sequence: TGTGCCAGCAGTGAACCGGGACAGCGATCCTATGAGCAGTTCTTC.

The V and J genes are TRBV4-1 and TRBJ1-6; D ambiguous. This CDR3 has 17 amino acids. Germline-derived CDR1 and CDR2 are MGHRA and YSYEKL. V was cut by 4 bases and J by 5 bases, with 18 bases left in between. The CDR3 loop reads CASSPPRGERNNSPLHF. The CDR3 nucleotides are TGCGCCAGCAGCCCCCCCCGTGGGGAGAGGAATAATTCACCCCTCCACTTT.

This clonotype showed up many times. This chain connects TRBV7-3 to TRBJ2-5; D is possibly TRBD1 (6 bases). This CDR3 spans 14 amino acids. Germline-derived CDR1 and CDR2 are SGHTA and FQGTGA. V was trimmed by 4 bases and J by 4 bases, leaving 13 bases between them. The CDR3 reads CASSSGQFGETQYF. CDR3 DNA sequence: TGTGCCAGCAGCTCCGGACAGTTCGGAGAGACCCAGTACTTC.

This clonotype has a count of ten or more. This chain links TRBV7-2 with TRBJ1-1, with a weak D call TRBD1 (5 bases). CDR1 is SGHTA, CDR2 FQGNSA, per germline. Deletions cut 2 bases from V and 3 bases from J, with 10 bases between. The CDR3 covers 14 residues. The CDR3 sequence is CASSLPGGYTEAFF. The DNA of the CDR3 is TGTGCCAGCAGCTTACCCGGGGGGTACACTGAAGCTTTCTTT.

V and J are TRBV6-5 and TRBJ2-1, with D perhaps matching TRBD1 (5 bases). The germline V gene encodes CDR1 MNHEY and CDR2 SVGAGI. The CDR3 covers 15 residues. V lost 4 bases and J 6 bases, leaving 16 bases between the germline ends. The chain's CDR3 is CASSSFPDKTNEQFF. In DNA, the CDR3 is TGTGCCAGCAGTTCGTTCCCGGACAAGACCAATGAGCAGTTCTTC.

This chain joins TRBV4-1 and TRBJ2-2; tentatively, D is TRBD1 (6 bases). In germline, CDR1 is MGHRA, CDR2 YSYEKL. Trimming took 4 bases from V and 3 from J, leaving 12 bases between them. The CDR3 consists of 15 residues. The CDR3 coding sequence is TGCGCCAGCAGCCCAGGCAGGGGCTACACCGGGGAGCTGTTTTTT. This encodes CASSPGRGYTGELFF.

Within the sample, this clonotype is medium-sized. This chain joins TRBV6-1 and TRBJ2-3; weak D call: TRBD2 (5 bases). Germline lookup yields CDR1 MNHNS and CDR2 SASEGT. Trimming cost V 6 bases and J 4 bases, with 20 bases left between them. The CDR3 contains 16 residues. The CDR3 DNA follows: TGTGCCAGCAGGCTACAATCGGAGGCAATATCAGATACGCAGTATTTT. It yields the protein CASRLQSEAISDTQYF.

This sequence joins TRBV11-2 and TRBJ2-3; 12 bases agree with TRBD2. The CDR3 length is 18 residues. J lost 2 bases, V lost 6 bases, and 12 bases had no gene match. The germline CDR1 and CDR2 sequences are SGHAT and FQNNGV. Written as DNA, the CDR3 is TGTGCCAGCAGAGGACTAGCGGGATTCTCCCGAATCACAGATACGCAGTATTTT. It is translated as CASRGLAGFSRITDTQYF.

The sample holds a few counts of this clonotype. This chain uses TRBV11-2 with TRBJ2-1, with 15 bases aligning to TRBD2. With 5 bases clipped from V and 10 bases from J, the junction kept 9 bases outside the gene matches. CDR1 SGHAT and CDR2 FQNNGV come from the germline V gene. The CDR3 consists of 16 residues. CDR3 amino acids: CASSAPGTSGRREQFF. DNA for the CDR3: TGTGCCAGCAGCGCTCCCGGGACTAGCGGGAGGCGGGAGCAGTTCTTC.

The sample holds many counts of this clonotype. This chain connects TRBV6-1 to TRBJ1-1; TRBD1 matches at 9 bases. CDR3 length equals 13 residues. V was pared by 8 bases and J by 8 bases, with 9 bases of the junction left unmatched. Germline CDR1 and CDR2: MNHNS and SASEGT. The CDR3 reads CASWTGAALEAFF. CDR3 DNA sequence: TGTGCCAGCTGGACAGGGGCCGCCTTGGAAGCTTTCTTT.

In this sample, this clonotype turned up a few times. The chain links TRBV28 to TRBJ2-4; 7 nucleotides align to TRBD1. Looked up from germline, CDR1 is MDHEN and CDR2 is SYDVKM. V dropped 3 bases and J dropped 1; count of bases not matched to a gene: 0. CDR3 length equals 14 residues. This CDR3 reads CASSLTGAKNIQYF. The DNA of the CDR3 is TGTGCCAGCAGTTTGACAGGGGCCAAAAACATTCAGTACTTC.

This clonotype is a singleton in its sample. This chain links TRBV6-1 with TRBJ2-3; D is possibly TRBD1 (5 bases). The J call may be in error: the DNA end matches TRBJ2-2 better. The CDR3 covers 15 residues. CDR1 and CDR2 (germline): MNHNS, SASEGT. Here the CDR3 DNA reads TGTGCCAGCGGTAGCCATGGTGTGAGCACAGGTACGCTGTTTTTT. Protein sequence: CASGSHGVSTGTLFF.

V and J are TRBV6-1 and TRBJ2-3; 8 nucleotides match TRBD1. Germline CDR1 reads MNHNS; CDR2 reads SASEGT. This CDR3 spans 14 amino acids. Trimming cost V 6 bases and J 14 bases; bases outside gene matches: 16. The CDR3 sequence is CASSRSSMTGALYF. The CDR3 nucleotides are TGTGCCAGCAGCCGTTCTAGTATGACAGGGGCGCTGTATTTT.

This clonotype was picked up one time. Compared with germline, one end of the junction differs, possibly owing to a read error. This chain uses TRBV6-4 with TRBJ2-3; D possibly corresponds to TRBD2 (6 bases). The CDR3 is 18 amino acids. Germline loops: CDR1 MRHNA, CDR2 SNTAGT. The CDR3 coding sequence is TGTGCCAGCAGTGACCCGTCGCTCGGGAGACGTGGCACAGATACCCAGTATTTC. Its protein product is CASSDPSLGRRGTDTQYF.

V is TRBV6-1 and J is TRBJ2-3, with 7 positions matching TRBD2. The length of the CDR3 is 14 residues. Germline CDR1 reads MNHNS; CDR2 reads SASEGT. V trimming: 4 bases; J trimming: 6 bases; junction bases outside the gene matches: 7. CDR3 protein: CASSAPGRADTQYF. Here the CDR3 DNA reads TGTGCCAGCAGTGCTCCAGGGAGGGCGGATACGCAGTATTTT.

The chain carries TRBV6-1 and TRBJ2-1; TRBD1 or TRBD2 may be the D gene (6 bases each). The J call is in doubt because the DNA end fits TRBJ2-5 better. CDR3 length equals 16 residues. The germline V gene has CDR1 MNHNS and CDR2 SASEGT. Here the CDR3 reads CASSQYQGGGHETQYF. CDR3 DNA: TGTGCCAGCAGTCAATACCAAGGTGGGGGGCACGAGACCCAGTACTTC.

The chain uses TRBV6-5 and TRBJ2-2; D is possibly TRBD2 (6 bases). CDR3 length: 16 amino acids. The germline V gene encodes CDR1 MNHEY and CDR2 SVGAGI. The V end lost 2 bases, the J end lost 6 bases, and 16 bases lay between the germline ends. The CDR3, as DNA: TGTGCCAGCAGTTACGTTGGGACTCAAGGGTCCGGGGAGCTGTTTTTT. Encoded protein: CASSYVGTQGSGELFF.

In the case of this clonotype: Its ends do not fully match the called genes, so a read error is possible. The chain joins TRBV27 to TRBJ2-1, with TRBD2 matching 9 bases. Germline V lookup: CDR1 MNHEY, CDR2 SMNVEV (reference sequence). The CDR3 is made up of 15 amino acids. The CDR3 spells CAAGRGGRLPDTQYF. DNA of the CDR3: TGTGCCGCGGGGCGGGGGGGGCGATTGCCGGATACGCAGTACTTT.

On this clonotype: Sequence at one end of the junction differs from germline and may be a read error. The chain is built from TRBV6-5 and TRBJ2-3; 12 bases match TRBD1. The last part of the DNA fits TRBJ2-7 better; the J call may be wrong. This CDR3 has 17 residues. Germline V CDR1 and CDR2: MNHEY, SVGAGI. The CDR3 coding sequence is TGTGCAAGCAGTTCACTTTCTGGGGACAGGGGGCGGAATGAGCAGTACTTC. Protein: CASSSLSGDRGRNEQYF.

The chain couples TRBV6-1 to TRBJ2-3; D is perhaps TRBD1 (8 bases). Germline assignment: CDR1 MNHNS and CDR2 SASEGT. Trimming took 4 bases from V and 3 from J, leaving 11 bases between them. The CDR3 runs to 14 residues. The CDR3 here is CASSVQGGTDTQYF. The CDR3 nucleotides read TGTGCCAGCAGTGTACAGGGGGGGACAGATACGCAGTATTTT.

The V call is TRBV6-1, the J call TRBJ2-3; D is possibly TRBD1 (6 bases). Germline CDR1 is MNHNS and CDR2 is SASEGT. The CDR3 is 15 amino acids. V was cut by 5 bases and J by 11 bases, with 23 bases left in between. The CDR3 spells CASSSARISTGKQYF. The CDR3 DNA reads as TGTGCCAGCAGTAGCGCTAGAATAAGCACAGGGAAGCAGTATTTT.

Worth noting for this clonotype: The junction departs from the called germline gene at one end, perhaps through a read error. This chain joins TRBV6-1 and TRBJ2-2; the D gene is possibly TRBD2 (6 bases). The germline CDR1 and CDR2 sequences are MNHNS and SASEGT. The CDR3 is 13 residues long. The CDR3 DNA reads TGTGCCAGCAGTGCCATGTCCGGCGGGGCGCTGTATTTT. Translated: CASSAMSGGALYF.

The V gene is TRBV6-1, the J gene TRBJ2-2; 9 nucleotides agree with TRBD2. With the DNA end fitting TRBJ2-3 better, the J assignment may be wrong. This CDR3 contains 15 residues. Per germline, CDR1 MNHNS and CDR2 SASEGT. The CDR3 DNA follows: TGTGCCAGCAGCGTCCTAGCGGGGAGCACAGATGAGCAGTATTTT. It specifies CASSVLAGSTDEQYF.

A remark on this clonotype: The junction shows a germline mismatch at one end, possibly a read error. Here the CDR3 reads CASSEDTQYF. In DNA, the CDR3 is TGTGCCAGCAGCGAAGATACGCAGTATTTT. The V and J genes are TRBV6-1 and TRBJ2-3; D ambiguous. Germline V gene data show CDR1 as MNHNS and CDR2 as SASEGT. This CDR3 is 10 amino acids long.

The chain employs TRBV6-1 and TRBJ2-1; 9 bases are a match to TRBD1. The J call may be incorrect, as the DNA end agrees better with TRBJ2-7. Per germline, CDR1 MNHNS and CDR2 SASEGT. The CDR3 is 15 residues long. DNA of the CDR3: TGTGCCAGCAAACGGGACAGGGACCCCTCCTACGAGCAGTACGTC. It encodes CASKRDRDPSYEQYV.